One sample yielded the 5 T cell receptor beta chains listed below, sequenced in a study of metastatic and nonmetastatic thyroid tumors. TCRdb called clones again from the PCR reads with MiXCR. The data contain roughly 30,000 clones, approximately 19% of them singletons. Patients were all untreated before their thyroid surgery. Material: blood. The source of these receptors is a female donor with papillary thyroid cancer or a benign thyroid nodule (not recorded which). Some clones in this sample may be carry-over from other donors' samples.

The chain joins TRBV14 to TRBJ2-7; D remains unclear. Germline CDR1 reads SGHDN; CDR2 reads FVKESK. The CDR3 is 13 residues long. V gave up 1 base and J gave up 5 bases, with 9 bases separating them. The CDR3 nucleotides read TGTGCCAGCAGCCAAGGGGTAGTAAACGAGCAGTACTTC. Protein sequence: CASSQGVVNEQYF.

Remarks on this clone: A clone one base away is much larger, so this may be a read error. The chain couples TRBV11-1 to TRBJ2-3; possibly TRBD2 for D (5 bases). The length of the CDR3 is 16 residues. Germline assignment: CDR1 SGHAT and CDR2 FQDESV (reference sequence). This CDR3 is CASGLPAATRTDTQYF. The CDR3 DNA reads TGTGCCAGCGGCTTACCAGCGGCTACTAGAACAGATACGCAGTATTTT. Variable domain in full (rest from reference TRBV11-1 and TRBJ2-3): EAEVAQSPRYKITEKSQAVAFWCDPISGHATLYWYRQILGQGPELLVQFQDESVVDDSQLPKDRFSAERLKGVDSTLKIQPAELGDSAMYLCASGLPAATRTDTQYFGPGTRLTVL.

This clone showed up just a few times. A read error may be the cause here, since a much bigger clone is one base away. This rearrangement joins TRBV7-9 to TRBJ1-1, with D unresolved. CDR3 length equals 14 residues. Germline CDR1 reads SEHNR; CDR2 reads FQNEAQ (reference sequence). The germline V and J ends were trimmed by 4 bases and 1 base, with 10 bases remaining between them. CDR3 bases: TGTGCCAGCAGCTCGGACTTGTGGAACACTGAAGCTTTCTTT. It yields the protein CASSSDLWNTEAFF.

The V gene is TRBV5-1, the J gene TRBJ2-1; D is undetermined. The CDR3 runs 14 residues. CDR1 is SGHRS, CDR2 YFSETQ, per germline. Trimming stripped 0 bases from V and 5 bases from J, with 9 bases between. The CDR3 DNA is TGCGCCAGCAGCTTGGAAGGGCAGAACAATGAGCAGTTCTTC. Translated: CASSLEGQNNEQFF.

The chain couples TRBV11-1 to TRBJ2-1, with TRBD2 as a possible D gene (5 bases). Germline lookup yields CDR1 SGHAT and CDR2 FQDESV (reference sequence). This CDR3 has 16 residues. V was clipped by 4 bases and J by 7 bases, with 20 bases between them. CDR3 residues: CASSSGRRALVNEQFF. In DNA form, the CDR3 reads TGTGCCAGCAGCTCAGGCAGGCGGGCCCTGGTGAATGAGCAGTTCTTC.